The text below deals with one TCR beta chain. TCRdb's table, derived via immunoSEQ multiplex PCR, lists solely in-frame clones and lacks some. The sample lists about 250,000 clones, 90% occurring once. This entry belongs to a study of blood T cell repertoires in COVID-19. Study as a whole: The analysed material was cDNA or gDNA that came from T cells, B-cell-depleted T cells, or PBMCs.

The germline gives CDR1 SGHVS, CDR2 FQNEAQ. This CDR3 is 15 amino acids long. V gave up 5 bases and J gave up 4 bases; unmatched junction bases: 5. This TCR was sampled from a woman aged 55-70 years with COVID-19, enrolled during active disease. V usage is TRBV7-8 and J usage is TRBJ2-2, with 9 bases that match TRBD1. The specimen sequenced was peripheral blood. This CDR3 reads CASSHWDRVTGELFF. The CDR3 bases are TGTGCCAGCAGCCACTGGGACAGGGTCACCGGGGAGCTGTTTTTT.